The rows below give T cell receptor beta chains drawn from one sample of a study of T cells in localized non-small cell lung cancer. Sequencing was performed with immunoSEQ multiplex PCR; in TCRdb, only in-frame clones are kept and a portion is missing. The sample holds roughly 33,000 clones, more than 70% seen once. The sequences come from peripheral blood, collected before any cancer treatment. These receptors all stem from a woman aged 35 to 75 with stage I lung adenocarcinoma. CDR3s include the opening cysteine and the closing phenylalanine or tryptophan. A D gene is named only where the DNA matches it firmly. Some rows mark clone size as missing; the rest say once, few, many or name a class of expanded clone.

length	D	size	V	J	DNA	CDR3
13	.	.	TRBV29-1	TRBJ2-7	TGCAGCGTTACCGCCCTTGGGGGGCGGGAGCAGTACTTC	CSVTALGGREQYF
13	.	few	TRBV5-8	TRBJ2-7	TGTGCCAGCAGCCCGGGACACCTCTACGAGCAGTACTTC	CASSPGHLYEQYF
15	.	.	TRBV28	TRBJ1-1	TGTGCCAGCAGTCCCGGGGGGGGGTTAGGAACTGAAGCTTTCTTT	CASSPGGGLGTEAFF
13	.	.	TRBV5-1	TRBJ1-2	TGCGCCAGCAGTTCCGGCCCGAGCTATGGCTACACCTTC	CASSSGPSYGYTF
12	.	.	TRBV7-9	TRBJ1-1	TGTGCCAGCAGCAAGCAAGACGCTGAAGCTTTCTTT	CASSKQDAEAFF
10	.	.	TRBV27	TRBJ2-1	TGTGCCAGCATGGGTGGTGAGCAGTTCTTC	CASMGGEQFF
14	TRBD1	.	TRBV6-1	TRBJ2-5	TGTGCCAGCAGTGAAGCGCGCAGGACAGGGACCCAGTACTTC	CASSEARRTGTQYF
15	.	.	TRBV29-1	TRBJ2-5	TGCAGCGCCCGCCGCAGCGTACTCCCCCAAGAGACCCAGTACTTC	CSARRSVLPQETQYF
15	TRBD2	.	TRBV7-2	TRBJ2-1	TGTGCCAGCAGCTTTTTAGCGGGGGGGCCTAATGAGCAGTTCTTC	CASSFLAGGPNEQFF
14	.	.	TRBV7-9	TRBJ1-4	TGTGCCAGCAGCTTAGAAGGGGAGGGGGAAAAACTGTTTTTT	CASSLEGEGEKLFF
15	.	.	TRBV6-5	TRBJ1-5	TGTGCCAGCAGTTACTCGAGATCGGGCAATCAGCCCCAGCATTTT	CASSYSRSGNQPQHF
15	.	.	TRBV27	TRBJ1-1	TGTGCCAGCGGCCTACCGACAGACATGAACACTGAAGCTTTCTTT	CASGLPTDMNTEAFF
14	TRBD1	.	TRBV5-5	TRBJ1-6	TGTGCCAGCAGCTGGGGACAGCCAAATTCACCCCTCCACTTT	CASSWGQPNSPLHF
14	.	.	TRBV5-5	TRBJ2-7	TGTGCCAGCAGCTTGGTCGGGGGAAGGGGCGAGCAGTACTTC	CASSLVGGRGEQYF
16	.	once	TRBV5-1	TRBJ1-3	TGCGCCAGCAGCTTGGATTGGGAAACCTCTGGAAACACCATATATTTT	CASSLDWETSGNTIYF
19	TRBD2	.	TRBV7-8	TRBJ2-3	TGTGCCAGCAGCCCCAGGTGGACTAGCGGGGGCTTTAGCACAGATACGCAGTATTTT	CASSPRWTSGGFSTDTQYF
14	TRBD1	.	TRBV30	TRBJ1-1	TGTGCCTGGAGCCCGGGACAGGGGAACACTGAAGCTTTCTTT	CAWSPGQGNTEAFF
14	.	.	TRBV7-3	TRBJ1-1	TGTGCCAGCAGCTTAAATGGGGGAGGGACTGAAGCTTTCTTT	CASSLNGGGTEAFF
15	TRBD2	few	TRBV5-4	TRBJ2-7	TGTGCCAGCAGCTTGGGGCCACGGGGGGACGACGAGCAGTACTTC	CASSLGPRGDDEQYF
14	.	.	TRBV7-6	TRBJ1-5	TGTGCCAGCAGCATAAACAAGGGCAATCAGCCCCAGCATTTT	CASSINKGNQPQHF
14	.	.	TRBV6-6	TRBJ1-2	TGTGCCAGCAGTTCCCGACTAGGCCCCTATGGCTACACCTTC	CASSSRLGPYGYTF
13	.	.	TRBV5-1	TRBJ2-4	TGCGCCAGCAGCCCCGGGAGCAAAAACATTCAGTACTTC	CASSPGSKNIQYF
13	.	few	TRBV6-4	TRBJ1-1	TGTGCCAGCAAGGCAGGGGAGAACACTGAAGCTTTCTTT	CASKAGENTEAFF
14	.	few	TRBV6-4	TRBJ2-2	TGTGCCAGCAGCGCTAGCCCCGGCACCGGGGAGCTGTTTTTT	CASSASPGTGELFF
13	.	.	TRBV7-2	TRBJ2-6	TGTGCCAGCCCCCTCCCCGGGGCCAACGTCCTGACTTTC	CASPLPGANVLTF
17	.	.	TRBV7-3	TRBJ1-3	TGTGCCAGCAGCCCCGATCCGCCGGACCGCTCTGGAAACACCATATATTTT	CASSPDPPDRSGNTIYF
15	.	.	TRBV2	TRBJ2-6	TGTGCCAGCAGTGAAGGCAGGTCTGGGGCCAACGTCCTGACTTTC	CASSEGRSGANVLTF
15	TRBD1	.	TRBV5-5	TRBJ1-2	TGTGCCAGCAGCTTGGGACAGGGGACTAACTATGGCTACACCTTC	CASSLGQGTNYGYTF
13	.	once	TRBV10-3	TRBJ2-3	TGTGCCATCAGCCCCGCGGGCGCAGATACGCAGTATTTT	CAISPAGADTQYF
15	TRBD2	.	TRBV9	TRBJ2-3	TGTGCCAGCAGCGGACTTAGCGGGGAAACAGATACGCAGTATTTT	CASSGLSGETDTQYF
15	.	.	TRBV7-2	TRBJ1-5	TGTGCCAGCAGCTTATGGGGAAATAGCAATCAGCCCCAGCATTTT	CASSLWGNSNQPQHF
15	.	few	TRBV19	TRBJ2-1	TGTGCCAGTAGTAACAAAAGGGCCGATTACAATGAGCAGTTCTTC	CASSNKRADYNEQFF
12	.	.	TRBV2	TRBJ2-5	TGTGCCAGCAGTCCTCTCCAAGAGACCCAGTACTTC	CASSPLQETQYF
14	.	.	TRBV7-9	TRBJ1-1	TGTGCCAGCAGCTTAGAGGGGGGGAACACTGAAGCTTTCTTT	CASSLEGGNTEAFF
13	.	few	TRBV5-1	TRBJ1-1	TGCGCCAGCAGCTGGACAGCGAACACTGAAGCTTTCTTT	CASSWTANTEAFF
14	.	.	TRBV6-5	TRBJ1-2	TGTGCCAGCAGTTATGGGAGAACTAACTATGGCTACACCTTC	CASSYGRTNYGYTF
14	.	medium-sized	TRBV11-3	TRBJ2-1	TGTGCCAGCAGCTTAACGACAGCCTACAATGAGCAGTTCTTC	CASSLTTAYNEQFF
17	TRBD1	few	TRBV14	TRBJ2-6	TGTGCCAGCAGCCGGACAGGACGGGTCTCTGGGGCCAACGTCCTGACTTTC	CASSRTGRVSGANVLTF
15	TRBD1	few	TRBV7-8	TRBJ1-6	TGTGCCAGCAGCCAAAGGACAGGGAGCATTTCACCCCTCCACTTT	CASSQRTGSISPLHF
15	.	.	TRBV6-1	TRBJ1-5	TGTGCCAGCAGTGAGGCAAGTAATAGCAATCAGCCCCAGCATTTT	CASSEASNSNQPQHF
17	TRBD1	.	TRBV7-9	TRBJ2-7	TGTGCCAGCAGCTTAGTGGGGACCGGGACAGGGCCCTACGAGCAGTACTTC	CASSLVGTGTGPYEQYF
16	TRBD1	.	TRBV2	TRBJ2-3	TGTGCCAGCAAAGTATGGGACAGTGTGTTGACAGATACGCAGTATTTT	CASKVWDSVLTDTQYF
13	.	few	TRBV11-2	TRBJ1-6	TGTGCCAGCATCTCGGCCCAGGGATCACCCCTCCACTTT	CASISAQGSPLHF
14	.	.	TRBV12-2	TRBJ2-7	TGTGCAAGTCGTTTATGGGACAAGACCTACGAGCAGTACTTC	CASRLWDKTYEQYF
12	.	.	TRBV18	TRBJ2-7	TGTGCCAGCTCACCCACATGGGATGAGCAGTACTTC	CASSPTWDEQYF
18	.	.	TRBV25-1	TRBJ2-3	TGTGCCAGCAGTGAATTCTTAGGGCAGGCCTCTAGCACAGATACGCAGTATTTT	CASSEFLGQASSTDTQYF
14	.	.	TRBV6-5	TRBJ2-5	TGTGCCAGCAGTTACTCGTTGAATAGGGAGACCCAGTACTTC	CASSYSLNRETQYF
11	.	.	TRBV7-2	TRBJ2-5	TGTGCCAGCAGCTTATTGGGGACCCAGTACTTC	CASSLLGTQYF
12	.	.	TRBV5-8	TRBJ1-6	TGTGCCAGCAGTGCTCAGTTTTCACCCCTCCACTTT	CASSAQFSPLHF
18	TRBD1	.	TRBV19	TRBJ2-1	TGTGCCAGTAGTAACGACAGGGCTTCAACGAGCTCCTACAATGAGCAGTTCTTC	CASSNDRASTSSYNEQFF